One and the same sample provided the 21 T cell receptor beta chains below, sequenced in a study of cytomegalovirus exposure and HLA in healthy donors. Primers included in the PCR were 60 Vbeta and 13 Jbeta primers. The table came from immunoSEQ multiplex PCR; TCRdb's copy has only in-frame clones and leaves some out. Of approximately 110,000 clones detected, 65% to 75% appear once; the ten largest clones hold about 4%. Input material: PBMCs. The receptors were sampled from a woman aged 45-60 years in good health and CMV-seropositive.

The chain couples TRBV21-1 to TRBJ2-5; the table's D call TRBD2 went unverified against the DNA. TRBV21-1 corresponds to a pseudogene. The CDR3 covers 11 residues. The CDR3 region is CASSKEEAQYF. CDR3 sequence (DNA): TGTGCCAGCAGCAAAGAAGAGGCCCAGTACTTC.

This rearrangement joins TRBV5-4 to TRBJ2-7; a possible D gene is TRBD1 (6 bases). V was clipped by 4 bases and J by 7 bases, with 15 bases between them. This CDR3 is built from 13 residues. Germline CDR1 SGHNT, CDR2 YYREEE (reference sequence). Here the CDR3 reads CASSVDSQGEQYF. In nucleotides, the CDR3 is TGTGCCAGCAGCGTCGACTCCCAGGGGGAGCAGTACTTC.

The chain combines TRBV7-3 with TRBJ2-7; TRBD1 might be the D (6 bases). Germline V gene sequence: CDR1 SGHTA, CDR2 FQGTGA. Between the trimmed V and J ends, which lost 1 base and 4 bases, there was a span of 17 bases. The CDR3 contains 16 residues. CDR3: CASSLSHRAMGYEQYF. The CDR3 DNA sequence: TGTGCCAGCAGCTTAAGTCACAGGGCCATGGGGTACGAGCAGTACTTC.

The V and J genes are TRBV29-1 and TRBJ1-1; D may be TRBD1 (5 bases). Germline V gene lookup returns CDR1 SQVTM and CDR2 ANQGSEA. Trimming took 6 bases from V and 0 from J, leaving 11 bases between them. This CDR3 is built from 13 residues. The CDR3 nucleotides read TGCAGCGTGGCGAAGACAGTGAACACTGAAGCTTTCTTT. Its protein product is CSVAKTVNTEAFF.

By proportion, this clone is medium-sized. V gene TRBV2 combines with J gene TRBJ1-1; 7 bases are shared with TRBD1. Germline CDR1 is SNHLY and CDR2 is FYNNEI. The CDR3 length is 15 residues. V lost 5 bases, J lost 0 bases, and 6 bases stayed unmatched. In DNA, the CDR3 is TGTGCCAGCAGTCCGAGGGGGCCGATGAACACTGAAGCTTTCTTT. Protein sequence: CASSPRGPMNTEAFF.

This chain's CDR3 is CATSSGRDTNQPQHF. The CDR3 DNA sequence: TGTGCCACCAGCAGTGGCCGGGACACCAATCAGCCCCAGCATTTT. The gene calls are TRBV15 and TRBJ1-5; D might be TRBD1 (6 bases). Trimming pared 3 bases from V and 3 bases from J, leaving 12 bases between. CDR1 and CDR2 from the germline V gene are LNHNV and YYDKDF (reference sequence). The CDR3 spans 15 residues.

The CDR3 is CASSLSAGGTQYF. DNA for the CDR3: TGTGCCAGCAGTTTATCGGCAGGGGGGACCCAGTACTTC. The chain is built from TRBV27 and TRBJ2-5, with 7 bases aligning to TRBD1. CDR1 is MNHEY, CDR2 SMNVEV, per germline (reference sequence). The V and J ends lost 0 bases and 7 bases, in that order; junction bases with no gene match: 2. CDR3 length: 13 amino acids.

The V gene is TRBV6-1, the J gene TRBJ1-5; D ambiguous. The V gene's germline CDR1 is MNHNS and CDR2 SASEGT. The CDR3 is made up of 13 amino acids. With 8 bases removed from V and 6 bases from J, the gap between germline ends came to 14 bases. The chain's CDR3 is CASSGGVGQPQHF. CDR3 nucleotides: TGTGCCAGCTCGGGCGGGGTTGGTCAGCCCCAGCATTTT.

This chain joins TRBV12-2 and TRBJ2-7; no DNA check was done on the table's D call, TRBD1. TRBV12-2 is annotated as a pseudogene. The CDR3 runs 16 residues. CDR3: CASRLRPGTERYEQYF. The DNA of the CDR3 is TGTGCAAGTCGGCTTAGACCCGGGACAGAACGGTACGAGCAGTACTTC.

This chain links TRBV19 with TRBJ1-2; possible D gene TRBD1, 5 bases. Germline CDR1 LNHDA, CDR2 SQIVND (reference sequence). The CDR3 covers 13 residues. Trimming cost V 7 bases and J 7 bases, with 16 bases left between them. CDR3 protein: CASTPSRGGGYTF. CDR3 nucleotide sequence: TGTGCCAGTACCCCTTCGCGGGGCGGTGGCTACACCTTC.

The chain combines TRBV6-1 with TRBJ1-2, with 8 bases matching TRBD1. The trim removed 4 bases at V and 5 bases at J, leaving 3 bases unmatched. Germline CDR1 and CDR2: MNHNS and SASEGT. The CDR3 extends over 13 amino acids. The CDR3 DNA reads TGTGCCAGCAGTGCAGGGGGCCCTTATGGCTACACCTTC. Protein sequence: CASSAGGPYGYTF.

Only a few counts were recorded for this clone. The chain employs TRBV5-1 and TRBJ1-4; D is ambiguous. CDR3 size: 15 residues. V was clipped by 3 bases and J by 7 bases, with 16 bases between them. CDR1 and CDR2 from the germline V gene are SGHRS and YFSETQ. The DNA for the CDR3 is TGCGCCAGCAGCTCGATGGGCGCCAGCCTTGAAAAACTGTTTTTT. This translates into CASSSMGASLEKLFF.

The V gene is TRBV28, the J gene TRBJ1-5, with TRBD1 identical over 7 bases. Germline CDR1 and CDR2: MDHEN and SYDVKM. This CDR3 is 15 amino acids long. J gave up 0 bases and V 6 bases, and 5 bases lay outside the gene matches. CDR3 sequence (DNA): TGTGCCAGCAGGCCAACAGGGGATAGCAATCAGCCCCAGCATTTT. It is translated as CASRPTGDSNQPQHF.

The chain carries TRBV7-9 and TRBJ1-1; 7 positions agree with TRBD1. V shed 1 base and J 5 bases; nucleotides not matched to a gene: 10. The germline V gene encodes CDR1 SEHNR and CDR2 FQNEAQ (reference sequence). The CDR3 contains 16 residues. The CDR3 nucleotides are TGTGCCAGCAGCTTAGGTTCAGGGGGTCTGGGTACTGAAGCTTTCTTT. Translating it yields CASSLGSGGLGTEAFF.

The chain has TRBV19 and TRBJ2-3, with a weak D call TRBD2 (5 bases). Trimming removed 10 bases from V and 2 bases from J, with 13 bases in between. This CDR3 is built from 13 residues. The germline V gene encodes CDR1 LNHDA and CDR2 SQIVND (reference sequence). CDR3 nucleotides: TGTGCCACCAAGACCCGGGACACAGATACGCAGTATTTT. Its protein is CATKTRDTDTQYF.

The chain uses TRBV7-3 and TRBJ2-1; 9 nucleotides align to TRBD1. The CDR3 consists of 16 residues. The V segment lost 4 bases and the J segment 8 bases; nucleotides outside the gene matches: 12. CDR1 and CDR2 (germline): SGHTA, FQGTGA. Written as DNA, the CDR3 is TGTGCCAGCAGCTCTCCCGGGACAGGGAAACTCGATGAGCAGTTCTTC. This gives the protein CASSSPGTGKLDEQFF.

The chain is built from TRBV7-8 and TRBJ2-1; D is possibly TRBD2 (5 bases). This CDR3 spans 11 amino acids. Germline CDR1 reads SGHVS; CDR2 reads FQNEAQ. V was trimmed by 8 bases and J by 7 bases, leaving 9 bases between them. The CDR3 nucleotides are TGTGCCAGCGAGACGGGAAATGAGCAGTTCTTC. Protein sequence: CASETGNEQFF.

The chain couples TRBV5-6 to TRBJ1-5, with 10 bases identical to TRBD1. Per the germline V gene, CDR1 is SGHDT and CDR2 is YYEEEE. The V gene end was trimmed by 0 bases and the J gene end by 2 bases; junction bases not matched to a gene: 2. There are 16 residues in the CDR3. The DNA for the CDR3 is TGTGCCAGCAGCTTGGGGGGGACAGGGGGCAATCAGCCCCAGCATTTT. Amino acid sequence: CASSLGGTGGNQPQHF.

The chain joins TRBV5-1 to TRBJ1-3; no reliable D call. Between the trimmed V and J ends, which lost 3 bases and 8 bases, there was a span of 9 bases. The CDR3 has 12 residues. Germline CDR1 reads SGHRS; CDR2 reads YFSETQ. CDR3: CASSSTLDTIYF. The DNA of the CDR3 is TGCGCCAGCAGCTCGACATTAGACACCATATATTTT.

In this sample, this clone turned up a few times. CDR3 sequence (DNA): TGCGCCAGCAGTCAACCGGGATTATCCACCGGGGAGCTGTTTTTT. Residues: CASSQPGLSTGELFF. The V and J genes are TRBV4-1 and TRBJ2-2; a weak D match, TRBD2 (5 bases). The CDR3 is made up of 15 amino acids. Per the germline V gene, CDR1 is MGHRA and CDR2 is YSYEKL. V dropped 6 bases and J dropped 4 bases, with 15 bases sitting between them.

This clone turned up a few times. The rearrangement joins TRBV4-1 to TRBJ2-3; 9 nucleotides match TRBD1. Germline values: CDR1 MGHRA, CDR2 YSYEKL. J lost 4 bases, V lost 5 bases, and 10 bases had no gene match. The CDR3 runs 16 residues. This chain's CDR3 is CASSWARDRDSDTQYF. DNA for the CDR3: TGCGCCAGCAGCTGGGCCCGGGACAGGGATTCAGATACGCAGTATTTT.